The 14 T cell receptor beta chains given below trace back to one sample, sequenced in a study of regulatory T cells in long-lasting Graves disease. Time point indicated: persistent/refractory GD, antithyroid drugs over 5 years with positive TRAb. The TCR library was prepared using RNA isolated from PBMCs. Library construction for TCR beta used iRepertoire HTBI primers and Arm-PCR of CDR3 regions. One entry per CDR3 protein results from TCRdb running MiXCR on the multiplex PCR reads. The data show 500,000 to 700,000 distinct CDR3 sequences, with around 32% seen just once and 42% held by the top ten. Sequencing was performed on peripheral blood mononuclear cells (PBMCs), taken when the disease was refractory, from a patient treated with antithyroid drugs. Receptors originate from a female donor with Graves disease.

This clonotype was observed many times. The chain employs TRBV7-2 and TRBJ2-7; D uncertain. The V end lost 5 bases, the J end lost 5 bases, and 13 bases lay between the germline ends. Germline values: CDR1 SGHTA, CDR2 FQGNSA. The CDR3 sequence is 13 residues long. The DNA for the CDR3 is TGTGCCAGCAGCGCAGACCATTGGGACGAGCAGTACTTC. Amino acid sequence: CASSADHWDEQYF.

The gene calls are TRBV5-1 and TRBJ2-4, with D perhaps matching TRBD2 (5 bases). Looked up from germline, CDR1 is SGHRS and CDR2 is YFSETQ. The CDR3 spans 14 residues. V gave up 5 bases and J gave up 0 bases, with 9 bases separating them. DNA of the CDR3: TGCGCCAGCAGGGATGGACTAGCCAAAAACATTCAGTACTTC. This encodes CASRDGLAKNIQYF. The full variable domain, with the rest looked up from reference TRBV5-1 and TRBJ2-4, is KAGVTQTPRYLIKTRGQQVTLSCSPISGHRSVSWYQQTPGQGLQFLFEYFSETQRNKGNFPGRFSGRQFSNSRSEMNVSTLELGDSALYLCASRDGLAKNIQYFGAGTRLSVL.

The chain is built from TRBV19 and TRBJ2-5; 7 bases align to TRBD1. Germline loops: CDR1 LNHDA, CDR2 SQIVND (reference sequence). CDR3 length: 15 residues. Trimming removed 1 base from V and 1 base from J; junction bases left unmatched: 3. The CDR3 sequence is CASSIARDSQETQYF. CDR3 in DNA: TGTGCCAGTAGTATAGCGAGGGACAGCCAAGAGACCCAGTACTTC. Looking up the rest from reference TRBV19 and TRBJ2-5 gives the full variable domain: DGGITQSPKYLFRKEGQNVTLSCEQNLNHDAMYWYRQDPGQGLRLIYYSQIVNDFQKGDIAEGYSVSREKKESFPLTVTSAQKNPTAFYLCASSIARDSQETQYFGPGTRLLVL.

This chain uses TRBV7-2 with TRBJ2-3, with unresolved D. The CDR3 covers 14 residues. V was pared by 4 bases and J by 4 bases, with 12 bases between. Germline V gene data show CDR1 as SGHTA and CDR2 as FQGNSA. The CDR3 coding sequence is TGTGCCAGCAGCTCCCCCGCGAGTTCAGATACGCAGTATTTT. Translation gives CASSSPASSDTQYF.

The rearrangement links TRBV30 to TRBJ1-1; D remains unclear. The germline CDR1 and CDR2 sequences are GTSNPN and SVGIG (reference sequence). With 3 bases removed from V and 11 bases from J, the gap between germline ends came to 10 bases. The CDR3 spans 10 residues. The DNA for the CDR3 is TGTGCCTGGAGAAGTCCGGAGGCTTTCTTT. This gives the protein CAWRSPEAFF.

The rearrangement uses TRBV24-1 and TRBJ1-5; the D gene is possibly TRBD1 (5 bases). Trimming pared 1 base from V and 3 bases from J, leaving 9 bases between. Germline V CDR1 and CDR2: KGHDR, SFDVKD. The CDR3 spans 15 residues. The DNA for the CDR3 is TGTGCCACCAGTGATTTAGTCAGGGCCAATCAGCCCCAGCATTTT. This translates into CATSDLVRANQPQHF.

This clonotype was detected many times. The CDR3 region has the DNA TGTGCCAGCAGTTTACAGGTTACCCGGGGGGGTGAAAAACTGTTTTTT. It specifies CASSLQVTRGGEKLFF. The chain links TRBV28 to TRBJ1-4, with D maybe TRBD1 (5 bases). The CDR3 has 16 residues. V was shortened by 2 bases and J by 7 bases, with 17 bases between the two germline ends. Germline-derived CDR1 and CDR2 are MDHEN and SYDVKM. Full variable domain (remainder filled in from reference TRBV28 and TRBJ1-4): DVKVTQSSRYLVKRTGEKVFLECVQDMDHENMFWYRQDPGLGLRLIYFSYDVKMKEKGDIPEGYSVSREKKERFSLILESASTNQTSMYLCASSLQVTRGGEKLFFGSGTQLSVL.

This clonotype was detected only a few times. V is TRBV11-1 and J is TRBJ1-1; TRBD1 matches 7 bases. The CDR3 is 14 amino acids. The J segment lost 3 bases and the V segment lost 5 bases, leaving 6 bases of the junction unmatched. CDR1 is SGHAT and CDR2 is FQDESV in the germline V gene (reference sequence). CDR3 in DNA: TGTGCCAGCAGCATTAGACAGGGCTACACTGAAGCTTTCTTT. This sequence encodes CASSIRQGYTEAFF.

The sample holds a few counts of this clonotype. This chain's CDR3 is CASSEFRTGNQPQHF. CDR3 nucleotide sequence: TGTGCCAGCAGTGAATTTAGGACAGGTAATCAGCCCCAGCATTTT. The chain couples TRBV6-1 to TRBJ1-5, with TRBD1 matching over 7 bases. The V segment lost 2 bases and the J segment 4 bases; nucleotides outside the gene matches: 5. This CDR3 contains 15 residues. The germline V gene encodes CDR1 MNHNS and CDR2 SASEGT.

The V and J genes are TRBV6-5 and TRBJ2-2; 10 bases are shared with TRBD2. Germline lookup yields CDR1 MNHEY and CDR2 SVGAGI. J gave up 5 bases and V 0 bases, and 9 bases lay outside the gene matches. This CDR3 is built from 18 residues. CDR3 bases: TGTGCCAGCAGTTACTCGGCCCTAGCGGGAGCCGGAACCGGGGAGCTGTTTTTT. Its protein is CASSYSALAGAGTGELFF.

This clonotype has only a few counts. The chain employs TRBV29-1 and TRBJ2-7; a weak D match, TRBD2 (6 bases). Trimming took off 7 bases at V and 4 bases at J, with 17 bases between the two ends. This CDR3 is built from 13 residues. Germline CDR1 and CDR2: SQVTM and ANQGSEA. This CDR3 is CSARAGRGYEQYF. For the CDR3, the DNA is TGCAGCGCCAGGGCGGGAAGGGGTTACGAGCAGTACTTC.

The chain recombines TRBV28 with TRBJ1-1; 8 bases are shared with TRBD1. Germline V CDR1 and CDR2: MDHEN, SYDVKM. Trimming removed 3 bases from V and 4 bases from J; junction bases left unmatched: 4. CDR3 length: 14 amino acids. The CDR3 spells CASSLTGDRTEAFF. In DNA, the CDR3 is TGTGCCAGCAGTTTGACAGGGGACCGCACTGAAGCTTTCTTT.

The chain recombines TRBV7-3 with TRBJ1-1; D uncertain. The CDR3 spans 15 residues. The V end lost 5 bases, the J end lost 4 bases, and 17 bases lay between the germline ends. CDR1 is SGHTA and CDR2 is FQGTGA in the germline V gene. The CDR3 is CASSIKTRVATEAFF. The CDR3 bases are TGTGCCAGCAGCATAAAGACAAGGGTGGCCACTGAAGCTTTCTTT.

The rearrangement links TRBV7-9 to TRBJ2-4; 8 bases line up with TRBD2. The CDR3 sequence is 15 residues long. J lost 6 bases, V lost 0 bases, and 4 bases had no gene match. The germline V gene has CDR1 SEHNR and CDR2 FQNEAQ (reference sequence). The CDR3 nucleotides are TGTGCCAGCAGCTTAGCGTCGGGAGGGAGAAACATTCAGTACTTC. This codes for CASSLASGGRNIQYF. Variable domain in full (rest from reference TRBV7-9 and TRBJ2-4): DTGVSQNPRHKITKRGQNVTFRCDPISEHNRLYWYRQTLGQGPEFLTYFQNEAQLEKSRLLSDRFSAERPKGSFSTLEIQRTEQGDSAMYLCASSLASGGRNIQYFGAGTRLSVL.